This TCR beta chain was captured in a study of shared clonotypes between healthy human individuals. Notes on the study in general: An expected dependence of interdonor clonotype sharing on sequencing depth was noted. The represented genetic and exposure-history diversity was limited by the small number of donors.

Notes on this clone: Its target is not known.

Over several immunoSEQ plates, each subset's genomic DNA was distributed in even portions. Sequencing used immunoSEQ multiplex PCR; TCRdb keeps in-frame clones, though not all of them. Among 450,000 to 500,000 clones listed, roughly 80% were seen once. Trimming removed 2 bases from V and 4 bases from J; junction bases left unmatched: 7. The germline V gene encodes CDR1 SGHNT and CDR2 YYREEE (reference sequence). The CDR3 sequence is 17 residues long. Participating donors were healthy, HIV-negative adults free of recent acute infections or vaccinations. This TCR derives from a woman aged 40-49 years in good health. Some clones in this sample may be carry-over from other donors' samples. Sequenced input: PBMCs. The rearrangement uses TRBV5-4 and TRBJ2-1; 12 bases line up with TRBD2. For the CDR3, the DNA is TGTGCCAGCAGCTTTCTAGGACTAGCGGGAAGATACAATGAGCAGTTCTTC. Its protein product is CASSFLGLAGRYNEQFF.